This paragraph reports one TCR beta chain. Antigen: not known. This sample was included in a study of OX40 agonist ivuxolimab in advanced cancers. Study context: Patients were 82.7% male with ages roughly 23 to 79, mean approximately 55. Patients with prior anti-PD-1, anti-PD-L1 or anti-CTLA-4 therapy were eligible; approximately 40% had some. Study findings and constraints: Expanded clones were, on average, more numerous among CD8+ T cells than CD4+. The CD4+ and CD8+ T cells in the blood had expanded clonally by week 6 at 0.1 to 3.0 mg/kg.

Between the trimmed V and J ends, which lost 0 bases and 1 base, there was a span of 16 bases. This CDR3 has 17 residues. Germline V gene sequence: CDR1 LNHDA, CDR2 SQIVND (reference sequence). Clones were read by immunoSEQ multiplex PCR, and TCRdb kept only the in-frame ones, dropping some. Of under 20,000 clones listed, 83% were seen once; the top ten hold around 20%. The TCR originated in an adult with an advanced solid tumor such as melanoma, head and neck, liver or kidney cancer. The chain is built from TRBV19 and TRBJ2-7; D is undetermined. Sequenced material: CD4+ or CD8+ T cells sorted from blood, taken in a trial of the OX40 agonist ivuxolimab. CDR3 residues: CASSIDLVQTLSYEQYF. The CDR3 DNA is TGTGCCAGTAGTATAGATCTAGTTCAAACCTTATCCTACGAGCAGTACTTC.